Listed here is a single TCR beta chain. This clonotype was seen repeatedly, ten times or more. Its binding antigen is unknown. The record has no base qualities; no much larger clone is one base away. The protocol used for the library was 5' RACE. Sequencing used a NextSeq 500. To correct for sequencing error and PCR bias, the TCR library protocol tagged individual cDNA molecules with unique molecular identifiers. TCR alpha and beta chains were both sequenced, and the abundances of alpha and beta sequences in each sample were closely correlated with each other. The original methods were these. Decombinator V4 was used to perform V gene, J gene and CDR3 annotation of TCR sequences. Expanded TCRs were defined as changing significantly between any two time points under a Poisson model with p below 0.0001. Abundances of TCRs were expressed as counts per million after normalisation to the total number of TCRs sequenced in each sample. TRAV1-2 paired with TRAJ12, TRAJ20 or TRAJ33 defined MAIT TCRs, while TRAV10 paired with TRAJ18 defined iNKT TCRs. VDJdb, accessed on 1 November 2021, was searched for TCRs annotated for CMV, EBV and SARS-CoV-2, and TCRs annotated for more than one antigen were excluded. TCRdb reprocessed the public reads (quality trimming at Q25 with fastp, clone calling with MiXCR) and kept in-frame beta chains. Here each entry gathers all rows of one CDR3 protein and keeps the most common genes and DNA. The V and J calls and clone size come from TCRdb's table, not from the authors' own analysis. Recorded for this sample are roughly 70,000 distinct CDR3 sequences; roughly 13% of them occurred a single time. The ten largest make up about 8.6% of the sample.

This sample is drawn from a study of early T cells in non-severe SARS-CoV-2 infection (dated by TCRdb to the early 2020s). Regarding the research as a whole: Because TCR sequencing was done on bulk RNA from unsorted whole blood, the alpha and beta chains could not be paired.

The germline V gene sets CDR1 to MNHNS and CDR2 to SASEGT. V sheds 3 bases and J sheds 5 bases, leaving 7 bases between their ends. The CDR3, cysteine through phenylalanine, is 12 amino acids long. Of the read, only the CDR3 DNA is kept; its 36 bases are in frame from base 1. The investigation overall reported the following: VDJdb matching was skewed toward anti-spike CD8 responses, so virus-specific expansions were likely underestimated and private and CD4 specificities were missed.

This was a case-control study nested in a cohort of healthcare workers in London, UK, who had nasopharyngeal swab PCR tests and blood samples taken every week. Healthcare workers were enrolled in the week of the UK lockdown, from 23 to 31 March 2020, and were followed every week for up to roughly 16 weeks. This TCR was recovered from an adult who was a healthcare worker with PCR-confirmed SARS-CoV-2 infection or an uninfected control (not recorded which). The sample consisted of whole blood. Recombination linked TRBV6-1 to TRBJ1-1; a confident D gene designation cannot be given. Read as DNA, the sequence is TGTGCCAGCAGTGAGAGAACTACTGAAGCTTTCTTT. It is translated as CASSERTTEAFF.